A selection of T cell receptor beta chains follows, all from one sample in a study of identical twins. Each CDR3 protein is one row after TCRdb ran MiXCR on the 5' RACE reads. This sample carries 1.5 million to 2 million distinct CDR3 sequences, about 30% of them seen once, and the ten largest clones take approximately 0.25%. The source material was cord blood. The receptors here all came from a newborn girl in good health. CDR3s include the opening cysteine and the closing phenylalanine or tryptophan. D genes are given only for firm matches. The size entry is marked missing in some rows and otherwise reads once, few, many or a size class.

j_gene,v_gene,abundance,d_gene,CDR3nt,CDR3aa
TRBJ1-6,TRBV6-1,.,.,TGTGCCAGCAGTGAAGCTATGCAGGGCCAGGGTTCACCCCTCCACTTT,CASSEAMQGQGSPLHF
TRBJ2-4,TRBV6-2/TRBV6-3,.,TRBD2,TGTGCCAGCAGTTTGCTGGGGACTAGCGCCAAAAACATTCAGTACTTC,CASSLLGTSAKNIQYF
TRBJ2-5,TRBV3-1,.,.,TGTGCCAGCAGCCAAGATCACGCGGGGCACCCCCAAGAGACCCAGTACTTC,CASSQDHAGHPQETQYF
TRBJ1-5,TRBV20-1,.,.,TGCAGTGCTAGACTCCCTGGGGACGGCGGGCGAGCCCAGCATTTT,CSARLPGDGGRAQHF
TRBJ2-1,TRBV20-1,few,.,TGCAGTGCCGCCCCCCCGGTTGGGATTAATGAGCAGTTCTTC,CSAAPPVGINEQFF
TRBJ1-6,TRBV27,.,.,TGTGCCAGCAGTTGGGGGTATTTGAAATCACTCCTCCACTTT,CASSWGYLKSLLHF
TRBJ2-5,TRBV5-5,few,TRBD2,TGTGCCAGCAGCTCCCGGATCCGGACTAGCGGGGAGACCCAGTACTTC,CASSSRIRTSGETQYF
TRBJ1-1,TRBV11-2,.,.,TGTGCCAGCAGGGAACTAGCAGGAAAAAACACTGAAGCTTTCTTT,CASRELAGKNTEAFF
TRBJ2-1,TRBV6-1,.,.,TGTGCCAGCAGTGAATCCCCCAGCTCCTACAATGAGCAGTTCTTC,CASSESPSSYNEQFF
TRBJ2-5,TRBV6-1,.,TRBD2,TGTGCCAGCAGTGAATTGTGGCTAGCGGGGGGTGATGAGCAGTACTTC,CASSELWLAGGDEQYF
TRBJ2-1,TRBV24-1,few,TRBD1,TGTGCCACGACAGGGACCTCCTACAATGAGCAGTTCTTC,CATTGTSYNEQFF
TRBJ2-3,TRBV5-1,.,.,TGCGCCAGCAGCTTAACTTGGAGTGGCATTAGCGCAGATACGCAGTATTTT,CASSLTWSGISADTQYF
TRBJ2-3,TRBV9,few,.,TGTGCCAGCAGCGTAACGGGGGTGGGCACAGATACGCAGTATTTT,CASSVTGVGTDTQYF
TRBJ1-5,TRBV6-1,.,.,TGTGCCAGCAGTGAGAGGGGTAGCGGGCAGCCCCAGCATTTT,CASSERGSGQPQHF
TRBJ2-7,TRBV7-2,.,.,TGTGCCAGCAGCTTAAGGTCCGCCATTCCCTACGAGCAGTACTTC,CASSLRSAIPYEQYF
TRBJ2-6,TRBV14,many,TRBD1,TGTGCCAGCAGCCTGGGACAGGTGTTCTCTGGGGCCAACGTCCTGACTTTC,CASSLGQVFSGANVLTF
TRBJ2-3,TRBV7-6,.,.,TGTGCCAGCAGCTCAAAATGGACGGACGCCACGCAGTATTTT,CASSSKWTDATQYF
TRBJ1-1,TRBV10-2,few,.,TGCGCCAGCGGGGACACCGTTAACACTGAAGCTTTCTTT,CASGDTVNTEAFF
TRBJ2-7,TRBV21-1,.,.,TGTGCCAGCAGCAAAGGAAAGAGGAGCAGCGGGAGGGCCTACGAGCAGTACTTC,CASSKGKRSSGRAYEQYF
TRBJ1-1,TRBV12-3/TRBV12-4,.,.,TGTGCCAGCAGTTTCCCTGCTAACGCCAGGGGGAACACTGAAGCTTTCTTT,CASSFPANARGNTEAFF
TRBJ2-2,TRBV28,few,.,TGTGCCAGCCGGGACTCCAACACCGGGGAGCTGTTTTTT,CASRDSNTGELFF
TRBJ1-1,TRBV14,.,.,TGTGCCAGCAGCCAAAGTTCGCCGCGGGGCATGGACACTGAAGCTTTCTTT,CASSQSSPRGMDTEAFF
TRBJ1-4,TRBV7-9,once,.,TGTGCCAGCAGCTTAGGTGGCAGCAGTAATGAAAGACTGTTTTTT,CASSLGGSSNERLFF
TRBJ1-6,TRBV20-1,.,.,TGCAGTGCTAGAGGGTGGGAGGATAATTCACCCCTCCACTTT,CSARGWEDNSPLHF
TRBJ1-5,TRBV7-9,many,TRBD1,TGTGCCAGCATCAAGGGGGACAGGACTAATCAGCCCCAGCATTTT,CASIKGDRTNQPQHF
TRBJ1-1,TRBV12-3/TRBV12-4,.,TRBD1,TGTGCCAGCAGTTCCACGTGGGACAGGAGGAACACTGAAGCTTTCTTT,CASSSTWDRRNTEAFF
TRBJ2-3,TRBV20-1,.,.,TGCAGTGCTAGGCCCCCCTTTGATACGCAGTATTTT,CSARPPFDTQYF
TRBJ2-7,TRBV4-2,.,.,TGTGCCAGCAGCCAAGATCGGGGACTTCGCTCCTACAATGAGCAGTACTTC,CASSQDRGLRSYNEQYF
TRBJ2-5,TRBV20-1,few,.,TGCAGTGCTAGAGGAGGGGTAACCCTAGATGAGACCCAGTACTTC,CSARGGVTLDETQYF
TRBJ2-3,TRBV12-3/TRBV12-4,.,.,TGTGCCAGCAGTTTATGGAGGGGTTTATGGGGTTACCTGGCGCCAGATACGCAGTATTTT,CASSLWRGLWGYLAPDTQYF
TRBJ2-1,TRBV19,.,TRBD2,TGTGCCAGTAGTCAGCGGGAGGGAAGGTATGAGCAGTTCTTC,CASSQREGRYEQFF
TRBJ1-5,TRBV3-1,.,TRBD1,TGTGCCGGCAGCCGAGGGGGCGTCGGGCAGCCCCAGCATTTT,CAGSRGGVGQPQHF
TRBJ1-6,TRBV6-2/TRBV6-3,.,.,TGTGCCAGCAGTTACCCCACCGGACGCCACAGCTCCTATAATTCACCCCCCCACTTT,CASSYPTGRHSSYNSPPHF
TRBJ1-5,TRBV10-3,many,TRBD1,TGTGCCATCGGACAGGGGAATCAGCCCCAGCATTTT,CAIGQGNQPQHF
TRBJ1-2,TRBV2,few,.,TGTGCCAGCAGGTGGGGCGGAACATTGTCTAACTATGGCTACACCTTC,CASRWGGTLSNYGYTF